These 14 T cell receptor beta chains were sequenced from one sample in a study of blood T cell repertoires in COVID-19. Method: immunoSEQ multiplex PCR; TCRdb's copy keeps in-frame clones and lacks some. The sample contains 200,000 or so clones, 80% to 90% of which appear only once. Specimen: peripheral blood. Source of these receptors: a middle-aged man with acute or convalescent COVID-19.

This clone was counted at least ten times. In the same sample, other DNA sequences code for this CDR3. The chain is built from TRBV19 and TRBJ1-6; TRBD1 is a possible D gene (6 bases). The CDR3 extends over 13 amino acids. Deletions cut 3 bases from V and 7 bases from J, with 7 bases between. CDR1 and CDR2 (germline): LNHDA, SQIVND (reference sequence). CDR3 in amino acids: CASSITGNSPLHF. The DNA for the CDR3 is TGTGCCAGTAGTATCACAGGGAATTCACCCCTCCACTTT.

V is TRBV2 and J is TRBJ1-1; D is ambiguous. This CDR3 spans 13 amino acids. Germline values: CDR1 SNHLY, CDR2 FYNNEI. Trimming took 6 bases from V and 5 from J, leaving 13 bases between them. The CDR3 region is CASRVRGGTEAFF. CDR3 nucleotide sequence: TGTGCCAGCAGAGTCCGGGGTGGAACTGAAGCTTTCTTT.

The genes are TRBV6-6 and TRBJ1-1, with 9 bases aligning to TRBD1. The CDR3 contains 17 residues. CDR1 and CDR2 (germline): MNHNY, SVGAGI (reference sequence). V gave up 5 bases and J gave up 11 bases; unmatched junction bases: 21. CDR3 in amino acids: CASSHPTGTGLVWYAFF. The DNA for the CDR3 is TGTGCCAGCAGTCACCCGACCGGGACAGGGCTGGTTTGGTACGCTTTCTTT.

V and J are TRBV6-5 and TRBJ1-2; D unclear. V lost 7 bases and J 2 bases, leaving 11 bases between the germline ends. The CDR3 runs to 13 residues. Germline V gives CDR1 MNHEY, CDR2 SVGAGI. The DNA of the CDR3 is TGTGCCAGCACGCCCAGTCCCAACTATGGCTACACCTTC. Protein sequence: CASTPSPNYGYTF.

The chain employs TRBV2 and TRBJ1-1, with D possibly matching TRBD1 (5 bases). CDR3 length: 15 amino acids. The V and J ends lost 2 bases and 1 base respectively, with 11 bases between them. Germline CDR1 and CDR2: SNHLY and FYNNEI. The CDR3 sequence is CASSETGTQNTEAFF. DNA for the CDR3: TGTGCCAGCAGTGAAACAGGAACCCAGAACACTGAAGCTTTCTTT.

The V and J genes are TRBV7-9 and TRBJ1-3; D remains ambiguous. This CDR3 is built from 13 residues. Trimming removed 5 bases from V and 0 bases from J, with 5 bases in between. CDR1 SEHNR and CDR2 FQNEAQ come from the germline V gene (reference sequence). The CDR3 DNA sequence: TGTGCCAGCAGCCTTAGCTCTGGAAACACCATATATTTT. This translates into CASSLSSGNTIYF.

The V and J genes are TRBV5-6 and TRBJ1-6; possibly TRBD1 for D (6 bases). Trimming shortened V by 4 bases and J by 10 bases, and 12 bases separated the two germline ends. Germline CDR1 and CDR2: SGHDT and YYEEEE. The CDR3 runs 13 residues. The chain's CDR3 is CASSQNRDSPLHF. The CDR3 DNA reads TGTGCCAGCAGCCAAAACAGGGACTCACCCCTCCACTTT. Full variable domain (missing parts from reference TRBV5-6 and TRBJ1-6): DAGVTQSPTHLIKTRGQQVTLRCSPKSGHDTVSWYQQALGQGPQFIFQYYEEEERQRGNFPDRFSGHQFPNYSSELNVNALLLGDSALYLCASSQNRDSPLHFGNGTRLTVT.

This clone was picked up many times. The V call is TRBV9, the J call TRBJ2-5; D is perhaps TRBD2 (5 bases). CDR1 and CDR2 from the germline V gene are SGDLS and YYNGEE. This CDR3 contains 18 residues. The ends were cut back, 4 bases at V and 7 bases at J, with 29 bases in the middle. Here the CDR3 reads CASSPSRKAVPSGRTQYF. The CDR3 nucleotides are TGTGCCAGCAGCCCGAGCCGGAAAGCGGTGCCTTCTGGACGGACCCAGTACTTC.

The J gene is TRBJ1-3, the V gene TRBV5-1; TRBD1 agrees at 7 bases. CDR1 and CDR2 (germline): SGHRS, YFSETQ. V gave up 4 bases and J gave up 4 bases; unmatched junction bases: 5. This CDR3 has 14 residues. CDR3 nucleotides: TGCGCCAGCAGCATGGGACAGCCGGGAAACACCATATATTTT. Protein sequence: CASSMGQPGNTIYF.

This chain uses TRBV4-1 with TRBJ1-2, with 7 bases fitting TRBD1. The germline CDR1 and CDR2 sequences are MGHRA and YSYEKL. V lost 0 bases to trimming and J lost 7 bases; unmatched junction nucleotides: 5. This CDR3 is 14 amino acids long. The CDR3 DNA sequence: TGCGCCAGCAGCCAAGATGGGACAGCGGCTGGCTACACCTTC. Translated: CASSQDGTAAGYTF.

This chain links TRBV6-5 with TRBJ1-6, with D possibly TRBD1 on 5 matching bases. V was trimmed by 8 bases and J by 5 bases, leaving 10 bases between them. CDR1 MNHEY and CDR2 SVGAGI come from the germline V gene. The CDR3 sequence is 13 residues long. The CDR3 reads CASRRVNNSPLHF. Written as DNA, the CDR3 is TGTGCCAGCCGCAGGGTGAATAATTCACCCCTCCACTTT.

This chain links TRBV30 with TRBJ1-1; D is ambiguous. V shed 4 bases and J shed 10 bases, with 16 bases lying between them. Per the germline V gene, CDR1 is GTSNPN and CDR2 is SVGIG (reference sequence). This CDR3 is built from 12 residues. As DNA, the CDR3 is TGTGCCTGGAAGCCGGAGGGTTCCGCAGCTTTCTTT. Its translation is CAWKPEGSAAFF.

The chain combines TRBV19 with TRBJ1-5, with 10 nucleotides matching TRBD1. The CDR3 has 19 amino acids. Germline V lookup: CDR1 LNHDA, CDR2 SQIVND (reference sequence). With V trimmed by 5 bases and J by 0 bases, 13 bases remained unmatched. Here the CDR3 DNA reads TGTGCCAGTAGTCTCCCGAGGACAGGGGGAGTTAATAGCAATCAGCCCCAGCATTTT. It yields the protein CASSLPRTGGVNSNQPQHF. The full variable domain, with the rest looked up from reference TRBV19 and TRBJ1-5, is DGGITQSPKYLFRKEGQNVTLSCEQNLNHDAMYWYRQDPGQGLRLIYYSQIVNDFQKGDIAEGYSVSREKKESFPLTVTSAQKNPTAFYLCASSLPRTGGVNSNQPQHFGDGTRLSIL.

As to this clone: This specimen includes other DNA sequences encoding the same CDR3. CDR3: CASTKTGGTNEKLFF. The CDR3 nucleotides are TGTGCCAGCACAAAGACAGGGGGAACTAATGAAAAACTGTTTTTT. The V gene is TRBV6-5, the J gene TRBJ1-4, with 9 bases matching TRBD1. Germline V gene lookup returns CDR1 MNHEY and CDR2 SVGAGI. With V trimmed by 7 bases and J by 1 base, 4 bases remained unmatched. This CDR3 spans 15 amino acids.